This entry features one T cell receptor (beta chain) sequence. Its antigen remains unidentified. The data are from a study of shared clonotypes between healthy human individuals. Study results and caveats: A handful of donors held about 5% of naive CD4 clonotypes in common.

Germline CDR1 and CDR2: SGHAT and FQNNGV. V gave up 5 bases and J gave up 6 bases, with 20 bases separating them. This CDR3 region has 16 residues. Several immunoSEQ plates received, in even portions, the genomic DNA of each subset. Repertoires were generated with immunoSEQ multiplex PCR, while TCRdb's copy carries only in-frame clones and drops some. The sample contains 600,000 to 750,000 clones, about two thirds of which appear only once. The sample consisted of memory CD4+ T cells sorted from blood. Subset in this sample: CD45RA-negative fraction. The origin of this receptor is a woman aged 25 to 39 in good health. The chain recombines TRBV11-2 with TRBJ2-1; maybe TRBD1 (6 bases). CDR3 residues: CASSTTGFIGANEQFF. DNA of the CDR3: TGTGCCAGCAGCACGACAGGCTTTATCGGAGCCAATGAGCAGTTCTTC.